A single T cell receptor beta chain is shown here with its context. The CDR3 length is 14 residues. V was clipped by 3 bases and J by 8 bases, with 13 bases between them. Germline V gene data show CDR1 as LNHDA and CDR2 as SQIVND (reference sequence). The entry originates in a study of blood T cell repertoires in COVID-19. Study-wide context: From the United States, Italy and Spain came samples of acute and convalescent COVID-19. PBMCs, B-cell-depleted T cells, or T cells were the source of the cDNA or gDNA that made up the material.

TCRdb's table, derived via immunoSEQ multiplex PCR, lists solely in-frame clones and lacks some. The sample yields some 83,000 clones, more than 75% seen once. Sequenced input: peripheral blood. The chain carries TRBV19 and TRBJ2-2; the D is unclear. The sequence derives from a human donor in a cohort sampled during active COVID-19. The DNA for the CDR3 is TGTGCCAGTAGTATTCAGGAAGGAACGGGGGAGCTGTTTTTT. Translated, it gives CASSIQEGTGELFF.